The clone carrying this T cell receptor beta chain has just a few counts. The length of the CDR3 is 14 residues. Germline assignment: CDR1 MNHNS and CDR2 SASEGT. The V gene end was trimmed by 7 bases and the J gene end by 4 bases; junction bases not matched to a gene: 7. This record belongs to a study of cytomegalovirus exposure and HLA in healthy donors. Healthy bone marrow donors made up the donors. PCR primers comprised 60 Vbeta and 13 Jbeta primers. Sequenced by immunoSEQ multiplex PCR; TCRdb stores in-frame clones only, minus some. The table lists 90,000 to 150,000 clones, around 63% of them singletons.

The material sequenced was PBMCs. The rearrangement links TRBV6-1 to TRBJ2-7; TRBD1 agrees at 10 bases. This clonotype was obtained from a man aged 40-49 years in good health and CMV-seropositive. This chain's CDR3 is CASTRQGAYYEQYF. The CDR3, as DNA: TGTGCCAGCACCCGACAGGGGGCTTATTACGAGCAGTACTTC.